These 15 T cell receptor beta chains originate from one sample sequenced in a study of blood T cell repertoires in COVID-19. Data came from immunoSEQ multiplex PCR; TCRdb stores just in-frame clones and leaves some out. Of about 260,000 clones in the sample, around 90% were seen once. Source material: peripheral blood. The receptors derive from a woman between 70 and 85 years old with COVID-19, enrolled during active disease.

The chain links TRBV5-1 to TRBJ2-1; 8 nucleotides match TRBD2. The germline CDR1 and CDR2 sequences are SGHRS and YFSETQ. CDR3 length: 15 amino acids. V dropped 3 bases and J dropped 0; count of bases not matched to a gene: 2. This chain's CDR3 is CASSSSGSSYNEQFF. CDR3 nucleotide sequence: TGCGCCAGCAGCTCAAGCGGGAGCTCCTACAATGAGCAGTTCTTC.

V is TRBV3-1 (or the pseudogene TRBV3-2) and J is TRBJ2-1; 8 positions agree with TRBD2. The germline CDR1 and CDR2 sequences are LGHDT and YNNKEL (reference sequence). The J segment lost 5 bases and the V segment lost 1 base, leaving 7 bases of the junction unmatched. The CDR3 contains 16 residues. The CDR3 bases are TGTGCCAGCAGCCAAGCCGGGAGGGTCAGCCACAATGAGCAGTTCTTC. Amino acids: CASSQAGRVSHNEQFF.

The gene calls are TRBV11-2 and TRBJ1-1; maybe TRBD1 (6 bases). Trimming removed 5 bases at V and 7 bases at J, with 14 bases between. This CDR3 region has 13 residues. Germline V gene data show CDR1 as SGHAT and CDR2 as FQNNGV. The CDR3 spells CASSRYRVGEAFF. The CDR3 DNA reads as TGTGCCAGCAGCAGATACAGGGTCGGTGAAGCTTTCTTT. Based on the CDR3 plus reference TRBV11-2 and TRBJ1-1, the full variable domain is EAGVAQSPRYKIIEKRQSVAFWCNPISGHATLYWYQQILGQGPKLLIQFQNNGVVDDSQLPKDRFSAERLKGVDSTLKIQPAKLEDSAVYLCASSRYRVGEAFFGQGTRLTVV.

V is TRBV7-9 and J is TRBJ2-4, with 9 bases matching TRBD1. The CDR3 has 15 residues. CDR1 is SEHNR and CDR2 is FQNEAQ in the germline V gene (reference sequence). V lost 4 bases to trimming and J lost 7 bases; unmatched junction nucleotides: 8. The CDR3 here is CASSSRDRAGNIQYF. In nucleotides, the CDR3 is TGTGCCAGCAGCTCAAGGGACAGGGCAGGCAACATTCAGTACTTC.

This sequence joins TRBV7-2 and TRBJ2-1; 8 bases are a match to TRBD2. This CDR3 is built from 17 residues. V was pared by 0 bases and J by 3 bases, with 7 bases of the junction left unmatched. In germline, CDR1 is SGHTA, CDR2 FQGNSA. The CDR3 loop is CASSLAVSGANYNEQFF. DNA of the CDR3: TGTGCCAGCAGCTTAGCTGTTAGCGGGGCGAACTACAATGAGCAGTTCTTC.

This clone was seen many times. The sample carries other DNA sequences with the same CDR3. This chain joins TRBV4-1 and TRBJ2-5; 7 bases fit TRBD1. The V segment lost 3 bases and the J segment 0 bases; nucleotides outside the gene matches: 1. This CDR3 has 14 amino acids. Germline-derived CDR1 and CDR2 are MGHRA and YSYEKL. The DNA for the CDR3 is TGCGCCAGCAGCCAGGGACAGTACCAAGAGACCCAGTACTTC. Translation gives CASSQGQYQETQYF.

The chain couples TRBV9 to TRBJ1-1, with 7 positions matching TRBD1. The junction had 6 bases not matched to a gene; V was cut back by 4 bases and J by 3 bases. Germline V gene sequence: CDR1 SGDLS, CDR2 YYNGEE. The CDR3 is 14 residues long. CDR3 sequence: CASSRVTGDTEAFF. DNA of the CDR3: TGTGCCAGCAGCCGAGTTACAGGGGACACTGAAGCTTTCTTT.

The chain combines TRBV30 with TRBJ2-7; 9 bases are shared with TRBD2. Germline loops: CDR1 GTSNPN, CDR2 SVGIG (reference sequence). This CDR3 comprises 14 residues. Losses at the gene ends were 5 bases for V and 1 base for J; bases not matched to a gene: 6. The CDR3 DNA follows: TGTGCCTGGTCCCCGAGCGGGAGGTCCTACGAGCAGTACTTC. It encodes CAWSPSGRSYEQYF.

The J gene is TRBJ1-5, the V gene TRBV11-2, with D tentatively TRBD1 (5 bases). V dropped 5 bases and J dropped 5 bases, with 10 bases sitting between them. Germline CDR1 reads SGHAT; CDR2 reads FQNNGV. The CDR3 sequence is 13 residues long. CDR3 DNA: TGTGCCAGCAGCCTCGGGGGGGATCAGCCCCAGCATTTT. Translation: CASSLGGDQPQHF.

There are a few counts of this clone. This chain uses TRBV23-1 with TRBJ2-7; 10 bases agree with TRBD1. TRBV23-1 belongs to the ORF category, with a function that is uncertain. The CDR3 runs 15 residues. The CDR3 DNA follows: TGCGGGGGACAGGGGACGACAGGGGATACCTACGAGCAGTACTTC. This encodes CGGQGTTGDTYEQYF.

The V and J genes are TRBV5-6 and TRBJ1-1; D is ambiguous. Trimming left V 1 base short and J 4 bases short, with 5 bases between. CDR1 and CDR2 (germline): SGHDT, YYEEEE. There are 12 residues in the CDR3. CDR3 sequence (DNA): TGTGCCAGCAGCTTGCCTCGCACTGAAGCTTTCTTT. This codes for CASSLPRTEAFF.

This sequence joins TRBV18 and TRBJ1-2; TRBD1 matches at 7 bases. CDR3 length: 14 amino acids. The germline CDR1 and CDR2 sequences are KGHSH and LQKENI. The V and J ends lost 1 base and 6 bases, in that order; junction bases with no gene match: 5. CDR3 in DNA: TGTGCCAGCTCACCACGCGGAGGGACAGATGGCTACACCTTC. Amino acids: CASSPRGGTDGYTF.

J is TRBJ1-1 and V is TRBV28; no firm D call. CDR3 size: 14 residues. The germline CDR1 and CDR2 sequences are MDHEN and SYDVKM. With 10 bases removed from V and 7 bases from J, the gap between germline ends came to 22 bases. The CDR3 coding sequence is TGTGCCACCGTAAATAATCCAGGAGGCGGTGAAGCTTTCTTT. Protein sequence: CATVNNPGGGEAFF.

The CDR3 DNA sequence: TGTGCCATCAGTGGGTTTGTAAGTGGGGAGACGCGGGGCTACACCTTC. Translating it yields CAISGFVSGETRGYTF. The gene calls are TRBV10-3 and TRBJ1-2; D uncertain. The CDR3 spans 16 residues. Trimming stripped 4 bases from V and 8 bases from J, with 23 bases between. Germline V gene data show CDR1 as ENHRY and CDR2 as SYGVKD.

The chain is built from TRBV2 and TRBJ2-7; TRBD2 matches 12 bases. V lost 0 bases and J lost 3; bases outside the gene matches: 0. The CDR3 consists of 15 residues. Germline V gene data show CDR1 as SNHLY and CDR2 as FYNNEI. The CDR3 nucleotides read TGTGCCAGCAGTGAAGCACTAGCGGGAGGCTACGAGCAGTACTTC. This codes for CASSEALAGGYEQYF. Complete variable domain (other parts from reference TRBV2 and TRBJ2-7): EPEVTQTPSHQVTQMGQEVILRCVPISNHLYFYWYRQILGQKVEFLVSFYNNEISEKSEIFDDQFSVERPDGSNFTLKIRSTKLEDSAMYFCASSEALAGGYEQYFGPGTRLTVT.